These 5 T cell receptor beta chains share one sample of origin, sequenced in a study of long-term antiretroviral therapy in people with HIV. Assay version v3.0 of immunoSEQ was used, and it was run at survey level. The table came from immunoSEQ multiplex PCR; TCRdb's copy has only in-frame clones and leaves some out. The table has over 30,000 clones, roughly 77% seen once; the top ten hold 3% to 4%. The material sequenced was unsorted PBMCs, taken 1.9 years after starting antiretroviral therapy. These receptors came from a young man with HIV.

The chain joins TRBV2 to TRBJ2-1, with 8 bases aligning to TRBD2. The ends lost 2 bases at V and 6 bases at J; junction bases unmatched: 6. This CDR3 has 15 residues. The germline gives CDR1 SNHLY, CDR2 FYNNEI. CDR3 sequence reads: CASSEQVAGGNEQFF. CDR3 in DNA: TGTGCCAGCAGTGAACAGGTCGCGGGAGGCAATGAGCAGTTCTTC.

J is TRBJ1-2 and V is TRBV6-6; D gene uncertain. Germline CDR1 MNHNY, CDR2 SVGAGI (reference sequence). V lost 8 bases to trimming and J lost 5 bases, with 9 bases between them. This CDR3 contains 11 residues. The CDR3 spells CASRIEYGYTF. In DNA form, the CDR3 reads TGTGCCAGCCGGATTGAGTATGGCTACACCTTC.

This chain links TRBV6-6 with TRBJ2-7; D ambiguous. The germline V and J ends were trimmed by 5 bases and 3 bases, with 11 bases remaining between them. The CDR3 totals 13 residues. From germline, CDR1 is MNHNY and CDR2 SVGAGI (reference sequence). CDR3 in amino acids: CASSASTGYEQYV. CDR3 in DNA: TGTGCCAGCAGTGCCTCGACGGGCTACGAGCAGTACGTC.

V and J are TRBV5-4 and TRBJ2-7; 9 bases are a match to TRBD1. CDR3 length: 15 amino acids. Germline V CDR1 and CDR2: SGHNT, YYREEE (reference sequence). Trimming took 5 bases from V and 5 from J; bases not matched to a gene: 11. In DNA form, the CDR3 reads TGTGCCAGCAGTTCCGGGACAGGGATTTGGGACGAGCAGTACTTC. It encodes CASSSGTGIWDEQYF.

The chain carries TRBV27 and TRBJ2-1; TRBD2 aligns across 9 bases. With 3 bases clipped from V and 4 bases from J, the junction kept 4 bases outside the gene matches. The germline V gene encodes CDR1 MNHEY and CDR2 SMNVEV (reference sequence). There are 15 residues in the CDR3. In nucleotides, the CDR3 is TGTGCCAGCAGTTTTGGGCTAGCGGGGTACAATGAGCAGTTCTTC. Translated, it gives CASSFGLAGYNEQFF.